The 23 T cell receptor beta chains reported below all come from one sample, sequenced in a study of T-cell memory formation after mild COVID-19. One entry per CDR3 protein results from TCRdb running MiXCR on the 5' RACE reads. Of 300,000 to 400,000 distinct CDR3 sequences in the sample, around 15% are singletons; the top ten hold less than 25%. The sample taken for sequencing was PBMCs or a T cell subset sorted from them (not recorded which). The receptor source for this set is a man between 18 and 35 years old who had mild COVID-19 (a few samples of this study predate the infection). Cell type and time point are not known.

There are many counts of this clonotype. The chain joins TRBV5-1 to TRBJ2-1; D uncertain. V dropped 1 base and J dropped 2 bases, with 10 bases sitting between them. Per germline, CDR1 SGHRS and CDR2 YFSETQ. CDR3 length: 15 residues. CDR3 in DNA: TGCGCCAGCAGCTTGATAGTGGGCGCCTACAATGAGCAGTTCTTC. It yields the protein CASSLIVGAYNEQFF. The full variable domain, completed using reference TRBV5-1 and TRBJ2-1, is KAGVTQTPRYLIKTRGQQVTLSCSPISGHRSVSWYQQTPGQGLQFLFEYFSETQRNKGNFPGRFSGRQFSNSRSEMNVSTLELGDSALYLCASSLIVGAYNEQFFGPGTRLTVL.

This clonotype was counted at least ten times. This chain uses TRBV29-1 with TRBJ2-1, with D unresolved. Germline CDR1 is SQVTM and CDR2 is ANQGSEA. The CDR3 covers 12 residues. Deletions cut 4 bases from V and 8 bases from J, with 12 bases between. Here the CDR3 reads CSVASPWDEQFF. The CDR3 DNA reads as TGCAGCGTTGCTAGTCCTTGGGATGAGCAGTTCTTC.

This chain joins TRBV28 and TRBJ2-1; TRBD2 matches at 13 bases. CDR1 and CDR2 (germline): MDHEN, SYDVKM. Trimming took 3 bases from V and 9 from J; bases not matched to a gene: 11. This CDR3 comprises 17 residues. This CDR3 reads CASSFSPGLAGVGEQFF. The CDR3 DNA is TGTGCCAGCAGTTTCTCACCCGGACTAGCGGGAGTTGGTGAGCAGTTCTTC.

This clonotype was seen more than once but under ten times. The rearrangement links TRBV3-1 to TRBJ2-3, with TRBD2 matching 11 bases. The ends lost 3 bases at V and 7 bases at J; junction bases unmatched: 6. Germline V gives CDR1 LGHDT, CDR2 YNNKEL (reference sequence). This CDR3 comprises 15 residues. CDR3 region: CASSQGSGGANTQYF. The DNA of the CDR3 is TGTGCCAGCAGCCAGGGTAGCGGGGGGGCGAATACGCAGTATTTT.

The sample holds a few counts of this clonotype. This chain uses TRBV20-1 with TRBJ2-1; TRBD2 agrees at 11 bases. V gave up 1 base and J gave up 8 bases; unmatched junction bases: 7. Germline CDR1 reads DFQATT; CDR2 reads SNEGSKA (reference sequence). This CDR3 contains 15 residues. CDR3 in DNA: TGCAGTGCTAGAGTGTTACTAGCGGGGGCCGATGAGCAGTTCTTC. It yields the protein CSARVLLAGADEQFF.

In this sample, this clonotype turned up a few times. CDR3 nucleotides: TGTGCCAGCAGCGTAACAGGGGTTTATGGCTACACCTTC. Its protein product is CASSVTGVYGYTF. The chain joins TRBV12-3 or TRBV12-4 to TRBJ1-2; 7 bases align to TRBD1. Trimming took 6 bases from V and 5 from J; bases not matched to a gene: 6. This CDR3 has 13 amino acids.

This clonotype appeared many times. The chain has TRBV20-1 and TRBJ1-4; D not certain. Germline V lookup: CDR1 DFQATT, CDR2 SNEGSKA (reference sequence). Deletions cut 3 bases from V and 5 bases from J, with 13 bases between. This CDR3 has 14 amino acids. The CDR3 DNA reads as TGCAGTGCTAGGAACGTTGCCGCCAATGAAAAACTGTTTTTT. It yields the protein CSARNVAANEKLFF.

The chain is built from TRBV24-1 and TRBJ2-1; D unresolved. CDR3 length equals 9 residues. Looked up from germline, CDR1 is KGHDR and CDR2 is SFDVKD. V was cut by 7 bases and J by 11 bases, with 5 bases left in between. Here the CDR3 reads CATREQQFF. In nucleotides, the CDR3 is TGTGCCACCAGGGAACAGCAGTTCTTC.

This clonotype was detected a few times. The chain recombines TRBV7-6 with TRBJ2-1, with 9 bases matching TRBD2. Germline V gene lookup returns CDR1 SGHVS and CDR2 FNYEAQ. The CDR3 loop spans 16 amino acids. The V segment lost 0 bases and the J segment 7 bases; nucleotides outside the gene matches: 7. The CDR3 here is CASSLARGGAGNEQFF. CDR3 sequence (DNA): TGTGCCAGCAGCTTAGCGCGCGGGGGGGCAGGGAATGAGCAGTTCTTC. Combining the CDR3 with reference TRBV7-6 and TRBJ2-1 gives the whole variable domain GAGVSQSPRYKVTKRGQDVALRCDPISGHVSLYWYRQALGQGPEFLTYFNYEAQQDKSGLPNDRFSAERPEGSISTLTIQRTEQRDSAMYRCASSLARGGAGNEQFFGPGTRLTVL.

A few counts support this clonotype. This chain links TRBV5-1 with TRBJ2-7; 9 nucleotides match TRBD1. Germline loops: CDR1 SGHRS, CDR2 YFSETQ. The CDR3 is 15 amino acids. Trimming at V came to 3 bases and at J to 5 bases, leaving 9 bases not matched to a gene. CDR3 in amino acids: CASSWGTGKVHEQYF. In DNA form, the CDR3 reads TGCGCCAGCAGCTGGGGGACAGGGAAGGTCCACGAGCAGTACTTC.

This clonotype was seen a few times. This chain connects TRBV7-2 to TRBJ2-5; 8 bases are shared with TRBD2. Trimming cost V 1 base and J 4 bases; bases outside gene matches: 8. Germline lookup yields CDR1 SGHTA and CDR2 FQGNSA. The CDR3 has 16 residues. The CDR3 here is CASSLEGGAGVETQYF. The CDR3 DNA is TGTGCCAGCAGCTTAGAGGGAGGAGCGGGGGTAGAGACCCAGTACTTC.

This clonotype was detected a few times. This chain connects TRBV20-1 to TRBJ2-7; 8 nucleotides agree with TRBD2. The CDR3 is 16 amino acids. V shed 3 bases and J 0 bases; nucleotides not matched to a gene: 10. Germline V gene data show CDR1 as DFQATT and CDR2 as SNEGSKA (reference sequence). The CDR3 sequence is CSASSLTSGLSYEQYF. In DNA, the CDR3 is TGCAGTGCTAGTTCTTTAACTAGCGGACTCTCCTACGAGCAGTACTTC.

This chain connects TRBV12-3 or TRBV12-4 to TRBJ2-5; perhaps TRBD2 as D (5 bases). Trimming shortened V by 4 bases and J by 4 bases, and 7 bases separated the two germline ends. The CDR3 sequence is 12 residues long. The CDR3 DNA reads TGTGCCAGCAGTTGGACTGGAGAGACCCAGTACTTC. The encoded protein is CASSWTGETQYF.

With respect to this clonotype: A read error may produce the germline difference seen at one junction end. CDR3 nucleotides: TGTGCCAGTAGTTTGGAGACGAACACCGTGGAGCTGTTTTTT. This translates into CASSLETNTVELFF. V usage is TRBV19 and J usage is TRBJ2-2, with D unresolved. CDR3 length: 14 amino acids. Germline V gene sequence: CDR1 LNHDA, CDR2 SQIVND (reference sequence). Looking up the rest from reference TRBV19 and TRBJ2-2 gives the full variable domain: DGGITQSPKYLFRKEGQNVTLSCEQNLNHDAMYWYRQDPGQGLRLIYYSQIVNDFQKGDIAEGYSVSREKKESFPLTVTSAQKNPTAFYLCASSLETNTVELFFGEGSRLTVL.

This rearrangement joins TRBV5-6 to TRBJ2-7; possibly TRBD1 for D (6 bases). V was trimmed by 6 bases and J by 3 bases, leaving 16 bases between them. CDR1 is SGHDT, CDR2 YYEEEE, per germline. There are 14 residues in the CDR3. The CDR3 DNA follows: TGTGCCAGCACTCTACAACAGGGAATCTACGAGCAGTACGTC. Translating it yields CASTLQQGIYEQYV.

This clonotype was detected a few times. The J gene is TRBJ2-3, the V gene TRBV7-2, with no clear D. CDR3 length equals 15 residues. V was trimmed by 5 bases and J by 0 bases, leaving 12 bases between them. In germline, CDR1 is SGHTA, CDR2 FQGNSA. The chain's CDR3 is CASSPMGGSTDTQYF. In DNA form, the CDR3 reads TGTGCCAGCAGCCCCATGGGTGGGAGCACAGATACGCAGTATTTT.

The chain has TRBV7-2 and TRBJ2-7; 8 bases are shared with TRBD1. Germline assignment: CDR1 SGHTA and CDR2 FQGNSA. V shed 1 base and J 4 bases; nucleotides not matched to a gene: 6. The CDR3 runs to 15 residues. The CDR3 spells CASSLVTGGRYEQYF. The DNA of the CDR3 is TGTGCCAGCAGCTTAGTAACAGGGGGAAGGTACGAGCAGTACTTC. Using reference TRBV7-2 and TRBJ2-7 for the parts outside the CDR3, the full variable domain is GAGVSQSPSNKVTEKGKDVELRCDPISGHTALYWYRQSLGQGLEFLIYFQGNSAPDKSGLPSDRFSAERTGGSVSTLTIQRTQQEDSAVYLCASSLVTGGRYEQYFGPGTRLTVT.

V usage is TRBV20-1 and J usage is TRBJ2-3, with D perhaps TRBD1 (7 bases). The CDR3 contains 13 residues. V was cut by 4 bases and J by 2 bases, with 10 bases left in between. Germline CDR1 is DFQATT and CDR2 is SNEGSKA (reference sequence). CDR3 DNA sequence: TGCAGTGCTACCAGGGGGGTCACAGATACGCAGTATTTT. It encodes CSATRGVTDTQYF.

This clonotype was detected a few times. The chain is built from TRBV7-2 and TRBJ2-3; no reliable D call. V lost 3 bases and J lost 8, with 12 bases in between. CDR3 length: 13 amino acids. Germline lookup yields CDR1 SGHTA and CDR2 FQGNSA. The chain's CDR3 is CASSFLLVPTQYF. The CDR3 DNA reads as TGTGCCAGCAGCTTTTTGTTAGTACCTACGCAGTATTTT.

For the CDR3, the DNA is TGTGCCAGCAGCGTCGGAGGGTATAGAACAGATACGCAGTATTTT. It specifies CASSVGGYRTDTQYF. This chain joins TRBV9 and TRBJ2-3; weak D call: TRBD2 (6 bases). This CDR3 is built from 15 residues. The V end lost 2 bases, the J end lost 3 bases, and 13 bases lay between the germline ends. Germline V CDR1 and CDR2: SGDLS, YYNGEE. The full variable domain, rest sourced from reference TRBV9 and TRBJ2-3, is DSGVTQTPKHLITATGQRVTLRCSPRSGDLSVYWYQQSLDQGLQFLIQYYNGEERAKGNILERFSAQQFPDLHSELNLSSLELGDSALYFCASSVGGYRTDTQYFGPGTRLTVL.

This chain connects TRBV5-1 to TRBJ2-2; D is undetermined. The CDR3 loop spans 14 amino acids. Germline lookup yields CDR1 SGHRS and CDR2 YFSETQ. V lost 0 bases, J lost 7 bases, and 10 bases lay in between. In DNA, the CDR3 is TGCGCCAGCAGCTTGGGACGACCGAGCGGGGAGCTGTTTTTT. It encodes CASSLGRPSGELFF.

This chain uses TRBV9 with TRBJ2-1; D is ambiguous. Trimming shortened V by 0 bases and J by 6 bases, and 10 bases separated the two germline ends. The germline gives CDR1 SGDLS, CDR2 YYNGEE. CDR3 size: 14 residues. CDR3 in DNA: TGTGCCAGCAGCGTAGAGGTCGGGCGCAATGAGCAGTTCTTC. This codes for CASSVEVGRNEQFF.

The sample holds a few counts of this clonotype. The chain employs TRBV12-3 or TRBV12-4 and TRBJ1-2; D uncertain. V lost 3 bases to trimming and J lost 4 bases, with 9 bases between them. CDR3 length: 13 amino acids. CDR3 nucleotide sequence: TGTGCCAGCAGTTTCCAGGAGAGCTATGGCTACACCTTC. Protein: CASSFQESYGYTF.